Listed here are 2 T cell receptor beta chains from one sample, sequenced in a study of blood T cell repertoires in COVID-19. The data were produced by immunoSEQ multiplex PCR, yet TCRdb's version contains in-frame clones alone and is incomplete. The sample has fewer than 95,000 clones, around 72% seen once. Sequenced input: peripheral blood. These receptors came from a woman aged 80 or over with acute or convalescent COVID-19.

A few counts support this clone. J is TRBJ2-5 and V is TRBV28; 7 positions match TRBD2. CDR1 MDHEN and CDR2 SYDVKM come from the germline V gene. The CDR3 spans 12 residues. V dropped 5 bases and J dropped 13; count of bases not matched to a gene: 10. The DNA for the CDR3 is TGTGCCAGCAGTGTAGGGACTATGCAGCCGTACTTC. It yields the protein CASSVGTMQPYF.

The chain links TRBV4-3 to TRBJ2-1; 8 positions match TRBD2. CDR1 is LGHNA, CDR2 YSLEER, per germline. CDR3 length: 17 residues. The ends lost 0 bases at V and 9 bases at J; junction bases unmatched: 13. As DNA, the CDR3 is TGCGCCAGCAGCCAAGACAGAGCCGGGGGGGCCAGAAGTGAGCAGTTCTTC. Translating gives CASSQDRAGGARSEQFF.